The 5 T cell receptor beta chains presented below share a single source sample, sequenced in a study of blood T cell repertoires in COVID-19. Sequencing used immunoSEQ multiplex PCR; TCRdb keeps in-frame clones, though not all of them. The sample has 130,000 or so clones, about four fifths seen once. Material for sequencing was peripheral blood. These receptors were collected from a human donor in a cohort sampled during active COVID-19.

J is TRBJ1-1 and V is TRBV29-1; possibly TRBD1 for D (5 bases). The CDR3 runs to 13 residues. Trimming stripped 7 bases from V and 5 bases from J, with 17 bases between. Germline lookup yields CDR1 SQVTM and CDR2 ANQGSEA. CDR3 in DNA: TGCAGCGCCTCCCCCCCGGGGGGGACTGAAGCTTTCTTT. Its protein product is CSASPPGGTEAFF.

The chain couples TRBV15 to TRBJ2-1, with D unresolved. CDR1 LNHNV and CDR2 YYDKDF come from the germline V gene (reference sequence). Trimming cost V 2 bases and J 6 bases, with 5 bases left between them. The CDR3 has 12 amino acids. The CDR3 sequence: CATSRTFNEQFF. The CDR3 DNA follows: TGTGCCACCAGCAGAACATTCAATGAGCAGTTCTTC.

The chain combines TRBV28 with TRBJ2-7; D is possibly TRBD1 (5 bases). The CDR3 contains 15 residues. The V end lost 8 bases, the J end lost 6 bases, and 23 bases lay between the germline ends. CDR1 and CDR2 (germline): MDHEN, SYDVKM. CDR3 in DNA: TGTGCCAGCTCCTACTACAGGTTCCAACTATTCGAGCAGTACTTC. This codes for CASSYYRFQLFEQYF.

The chain couples TRBV11-3 to TRBJ2-3; TRBD2 might be the D (6 bases). V lost 0 bases, J lost 5 bases, and 9 bases lay in between. CDR3 length equals 14 residues. CDR1 and CDR2 from the germline V gene are SGHNT and YENEEA. The CDR3 sequence: CASSLDPGVDTQYF. In nucleotides, the CDR3 is TGTGCCAGCAGCTTAGATCCGGGGGTAGATACGCAGTATTTT.

The V gene is TRBV24-1, the J gene TRBJ1-4; 10 bases align to TRBD1. Germline CDR1 reads KGHDR; CDR2 reads SFDVKD. The CDR3 is made up of 15 amino acids. J was trimmed by 6 bases and V by 4 bases; bases with no gene match: 4. The CDR3 spells CATSESGTGDEKLFF. The CDR3 DNA follows: TGTGCCACCAGTGAATCCGGGACAGGGGATGAAAAACTGTTTTTT.